Sequencing of this T cell receptor beta chain was carried out in a study of metastatic and nonmetastatic thyroid tumors. Study as a whole: A comparison of repertoires was made across blood and tumor or nodule tissue from malignant and benign thyroid patients. Study results and limitations: According to reports, the diversity of TCR beta was significantly higher in malignant thyroid tumors than in benign nodules, and this held in both blood and tumor samples.

The length of the CDR3 is 17 residues. V was pared by 4 bases and J by 4 bases, with 22 bases between. Germline V gives CDR1 SGDLS, CDR2 YYNGEE. This clone was recorded at least ten times. Its antigen remains unknown. TCRdb reanalyzed the PCR reads via MiXCR. The sample has around 35,000 clones, approximately 18% seen once. Treatment of any kind had been given to no patient before thyroid surgery. The clonotype was recovered from a male donor with papillary thyroid cancer or a benign thyroid nodule (not recorded which). Some clones in this sample may be carry-over from other donors' samples. The chain links TRBV9 to TRBJ2-3, with D uncertain. Sequencing input: blood. CDR3 loop: CASSPRDGFGSSDTQYF. Here the CDR3 DNA reads TGTGCCAGCAGCCCACGAGACGGATTTGGGTCTTCAGATACGCAGTATTTT.